This T cell receptor (beta chain) is from a study of T cell repertoires in cytomegalovirus infection. For the study at large: Shared public TCR beta signatures pointed to both CMV infection and a matching HLA type.

TCRdb re-derived calls from the reads in MiXCR, one entry per CDR3 protein. The sample carries roughly 860,000 distinct CDR3 sequences, approximately 32% recorded once. The CDR3 runs 15 residues. Germline loops: CDR1 MGHRA, CDR2 YSYEKL. On this clonotype itself: Its cognate antigen is unknown. A read error may be the cause here, since a much bigger clone is one base away.

This specimen was cultured CD8+ T cells from PBMCs, taken from culture after CMV antigen stimulation. The V gene is TRBV4-1, the J gene TRBJ1-1; D uncertain. The receptor comes from a human donor in good health (CMV status not recorded). Some clones in this sample may be carry-over from other donors' samples. CDR3 nucleotides: TGCGCCAGCAACCAAGAGGCGTCCGCACCCACTGAAGCTTTCTTT. This gives the protein CASNQEASAPTEAFF.